This entry features one TCR beta chain sequence. Its cognate antigen is unknown. V shed 2 bases, J shed 5 bases, and the junction held 5 bases outside the gene matches. The CDR3 is 14 amino acids. Germline lookup yields CDR1 MDHEN and CDR2 SYDVKM. These data originate in a study of T cell responses to AZD1222 COVID-19 vaccine. Study-level findings and limits: After the peak T cell response, and only then, were repertoires sampled. Only a handful of people who got AZD1222 tested seropositive at baseline. Among the donors, most were white British and more were female, and clonal diversity was possibly underestimated.

Produced via immunoSEQ multiplex PCR; TCRdb's table is partial and in-frame only. The sample has roughly 100,000 clones, roughly 89% seen once. This clonotype was sampled from an adult who received the AZD1222 COVID-19 vaccine. Sequences were derived from peripheral blood, sampled 28 days after the second AZD1222 dose. The chain combines TRBV28 with TRBJ1-1; 7 bases are a match to TRBD1. CDR3 DNA: TGTGCCAGCAGTTTAGATGACAGGGTGACTGAAGCTTTCTTT. As protein: CASSLDDRVTEAFF.